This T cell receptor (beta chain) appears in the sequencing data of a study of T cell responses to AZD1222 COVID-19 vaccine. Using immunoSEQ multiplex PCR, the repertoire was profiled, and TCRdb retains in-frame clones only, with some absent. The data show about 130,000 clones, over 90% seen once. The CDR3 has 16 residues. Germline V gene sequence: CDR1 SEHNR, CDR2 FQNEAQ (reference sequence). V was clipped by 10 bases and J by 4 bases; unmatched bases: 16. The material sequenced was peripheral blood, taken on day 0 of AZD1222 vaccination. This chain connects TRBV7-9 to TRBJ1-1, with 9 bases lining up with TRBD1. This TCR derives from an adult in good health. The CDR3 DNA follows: TGTGCCACCGGGGAGGACAGGGGTGCGTCGGGCACTGAAGCTTTCTTT. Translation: CATGEDRGASGTEAFF.